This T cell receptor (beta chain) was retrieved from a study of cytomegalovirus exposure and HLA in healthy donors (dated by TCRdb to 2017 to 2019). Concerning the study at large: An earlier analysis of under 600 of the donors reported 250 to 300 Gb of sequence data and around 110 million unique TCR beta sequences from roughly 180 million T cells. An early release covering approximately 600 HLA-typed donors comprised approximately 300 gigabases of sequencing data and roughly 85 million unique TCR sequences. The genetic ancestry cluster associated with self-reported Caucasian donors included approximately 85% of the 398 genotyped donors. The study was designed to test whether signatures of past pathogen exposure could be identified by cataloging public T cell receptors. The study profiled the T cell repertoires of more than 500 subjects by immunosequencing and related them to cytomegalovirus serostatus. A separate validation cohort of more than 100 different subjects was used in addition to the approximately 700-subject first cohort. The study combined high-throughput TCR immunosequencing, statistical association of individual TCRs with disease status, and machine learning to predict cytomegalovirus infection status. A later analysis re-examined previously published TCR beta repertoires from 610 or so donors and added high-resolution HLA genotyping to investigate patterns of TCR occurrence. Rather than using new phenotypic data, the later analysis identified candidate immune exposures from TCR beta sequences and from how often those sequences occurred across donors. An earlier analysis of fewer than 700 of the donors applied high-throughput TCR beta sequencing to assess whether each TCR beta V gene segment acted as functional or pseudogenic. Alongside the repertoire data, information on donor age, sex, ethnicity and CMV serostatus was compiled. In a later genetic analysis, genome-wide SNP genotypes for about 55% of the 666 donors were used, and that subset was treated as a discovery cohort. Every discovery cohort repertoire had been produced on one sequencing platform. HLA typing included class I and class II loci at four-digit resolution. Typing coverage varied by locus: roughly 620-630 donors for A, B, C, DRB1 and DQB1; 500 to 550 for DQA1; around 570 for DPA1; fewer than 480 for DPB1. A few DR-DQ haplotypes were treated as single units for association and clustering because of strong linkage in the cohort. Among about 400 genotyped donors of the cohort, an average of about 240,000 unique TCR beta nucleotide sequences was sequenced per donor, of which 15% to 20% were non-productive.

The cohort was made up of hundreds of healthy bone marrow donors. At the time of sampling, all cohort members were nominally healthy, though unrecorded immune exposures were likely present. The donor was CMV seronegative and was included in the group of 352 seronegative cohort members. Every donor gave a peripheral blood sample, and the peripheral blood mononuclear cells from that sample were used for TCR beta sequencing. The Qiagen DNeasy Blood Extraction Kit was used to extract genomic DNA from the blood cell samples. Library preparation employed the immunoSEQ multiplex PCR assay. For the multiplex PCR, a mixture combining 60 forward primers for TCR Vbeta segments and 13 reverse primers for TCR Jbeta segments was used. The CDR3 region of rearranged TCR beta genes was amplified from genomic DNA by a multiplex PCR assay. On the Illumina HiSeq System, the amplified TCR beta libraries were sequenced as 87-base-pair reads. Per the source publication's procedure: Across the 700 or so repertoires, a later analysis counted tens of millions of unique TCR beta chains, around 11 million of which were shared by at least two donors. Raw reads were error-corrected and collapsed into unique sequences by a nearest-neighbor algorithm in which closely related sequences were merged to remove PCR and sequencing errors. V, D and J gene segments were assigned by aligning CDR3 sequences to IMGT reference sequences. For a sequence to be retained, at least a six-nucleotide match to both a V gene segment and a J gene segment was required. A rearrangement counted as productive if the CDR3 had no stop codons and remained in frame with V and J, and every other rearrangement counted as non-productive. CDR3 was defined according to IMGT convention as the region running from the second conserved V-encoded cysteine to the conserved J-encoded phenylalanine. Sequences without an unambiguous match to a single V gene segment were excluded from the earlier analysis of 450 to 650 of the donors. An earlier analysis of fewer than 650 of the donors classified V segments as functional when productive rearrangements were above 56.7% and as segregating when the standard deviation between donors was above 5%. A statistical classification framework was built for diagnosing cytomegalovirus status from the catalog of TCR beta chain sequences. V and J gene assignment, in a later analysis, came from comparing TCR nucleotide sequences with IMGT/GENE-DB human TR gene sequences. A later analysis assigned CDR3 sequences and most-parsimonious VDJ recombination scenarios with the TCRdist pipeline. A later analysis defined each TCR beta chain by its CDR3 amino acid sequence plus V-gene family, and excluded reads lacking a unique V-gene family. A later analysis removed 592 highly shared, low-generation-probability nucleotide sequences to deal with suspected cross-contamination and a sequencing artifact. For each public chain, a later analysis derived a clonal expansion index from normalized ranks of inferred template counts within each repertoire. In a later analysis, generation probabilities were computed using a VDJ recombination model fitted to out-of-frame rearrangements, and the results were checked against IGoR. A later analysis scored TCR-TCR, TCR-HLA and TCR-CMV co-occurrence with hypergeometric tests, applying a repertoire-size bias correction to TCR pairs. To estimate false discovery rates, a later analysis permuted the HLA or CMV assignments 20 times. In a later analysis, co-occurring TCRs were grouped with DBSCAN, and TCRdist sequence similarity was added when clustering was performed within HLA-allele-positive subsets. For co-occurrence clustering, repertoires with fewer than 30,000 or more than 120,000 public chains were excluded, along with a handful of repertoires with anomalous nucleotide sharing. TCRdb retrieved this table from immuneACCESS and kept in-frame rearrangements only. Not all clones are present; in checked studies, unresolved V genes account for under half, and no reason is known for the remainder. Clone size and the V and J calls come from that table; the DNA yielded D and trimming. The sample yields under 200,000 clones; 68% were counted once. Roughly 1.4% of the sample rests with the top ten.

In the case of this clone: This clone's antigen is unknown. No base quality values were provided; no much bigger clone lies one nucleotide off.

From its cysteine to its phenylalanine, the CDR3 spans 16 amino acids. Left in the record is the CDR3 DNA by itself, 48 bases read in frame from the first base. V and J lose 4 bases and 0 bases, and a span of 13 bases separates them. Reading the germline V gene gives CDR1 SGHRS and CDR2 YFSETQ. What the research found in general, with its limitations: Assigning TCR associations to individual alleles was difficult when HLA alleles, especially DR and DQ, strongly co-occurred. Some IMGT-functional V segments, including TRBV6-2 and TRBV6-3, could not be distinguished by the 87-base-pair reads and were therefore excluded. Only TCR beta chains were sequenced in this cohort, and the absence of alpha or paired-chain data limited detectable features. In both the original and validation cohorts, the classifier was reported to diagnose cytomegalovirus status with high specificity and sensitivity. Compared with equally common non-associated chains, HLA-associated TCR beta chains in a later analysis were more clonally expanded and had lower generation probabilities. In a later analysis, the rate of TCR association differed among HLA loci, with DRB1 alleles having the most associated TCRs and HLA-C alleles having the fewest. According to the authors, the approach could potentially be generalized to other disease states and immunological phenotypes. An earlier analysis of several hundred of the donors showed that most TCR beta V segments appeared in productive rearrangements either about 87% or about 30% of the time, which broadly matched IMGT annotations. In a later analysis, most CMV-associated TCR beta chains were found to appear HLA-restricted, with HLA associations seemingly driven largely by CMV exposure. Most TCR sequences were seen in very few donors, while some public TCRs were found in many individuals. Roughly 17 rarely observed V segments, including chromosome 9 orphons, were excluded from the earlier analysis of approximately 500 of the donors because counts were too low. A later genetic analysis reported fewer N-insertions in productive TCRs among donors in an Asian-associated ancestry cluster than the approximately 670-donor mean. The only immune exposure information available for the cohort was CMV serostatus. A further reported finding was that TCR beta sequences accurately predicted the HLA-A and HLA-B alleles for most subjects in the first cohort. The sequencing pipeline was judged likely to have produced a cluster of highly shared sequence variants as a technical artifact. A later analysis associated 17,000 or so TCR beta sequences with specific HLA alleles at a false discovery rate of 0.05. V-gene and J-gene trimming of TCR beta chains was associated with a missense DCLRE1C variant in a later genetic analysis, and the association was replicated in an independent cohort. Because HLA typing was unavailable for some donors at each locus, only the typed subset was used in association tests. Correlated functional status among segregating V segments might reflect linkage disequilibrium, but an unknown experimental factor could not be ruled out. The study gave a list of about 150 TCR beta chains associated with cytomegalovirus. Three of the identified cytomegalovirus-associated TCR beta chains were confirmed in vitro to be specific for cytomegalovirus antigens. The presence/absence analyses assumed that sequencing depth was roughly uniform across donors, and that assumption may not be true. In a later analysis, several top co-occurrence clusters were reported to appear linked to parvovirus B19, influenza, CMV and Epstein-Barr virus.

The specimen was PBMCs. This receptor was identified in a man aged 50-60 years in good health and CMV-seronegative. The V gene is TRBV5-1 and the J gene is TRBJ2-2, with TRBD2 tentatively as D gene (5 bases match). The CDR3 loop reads CASSPPGVTNTGELFF. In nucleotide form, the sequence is TGCGCCAGCAGCCCCCCCGGGGTAACGAACACCGGGGAGCTGTTTTTT. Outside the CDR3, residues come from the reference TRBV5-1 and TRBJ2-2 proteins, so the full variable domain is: KAGVTQTPRYLIKTRGQQVTLSCSPISGHRSVSWYQQTPGQGLQFLFEYFSETQRNKGNFPGRFSGRQFSNSRSEMNVSTLELGDSALYLCASSPPGVTNTGELFFGEGSRLTVL.